The 24 T cell receptor beta chains listed next were all sequenced from one sample in a study of blood T cell repertoires in COVID-19. The protocol was immunoSEQ multiplex PCR, while the TCRdb copy is restricted to in-frame clones and leaves out a portion. Of a few hundred thousand clones listed, around 84% were seen once; the top ten hold around 1.5%. Sequences were obtained from peripheral blood. The receptors derive from a woman aged 40 to 49 who had recovered from COVID-19.

The chain couples TRBV4-3 to TRBJ1-2; D gene ambiguous. The CDR3 has 15 amino acids. From germline, CDR1 is LGHNA and CDR2 YSLEER. V was trimmed by 4 bases and J by 8 bases, leaving 20 bases between them. As DNA, the CDR3 is TGCGCCAGCAGCCGAAACTTCGGATCTTCGGGGGGCTACACCTTC. Its translation is CASSRNFGSSGGYTF.

The chain recombines TRBV28 with TRBJ2-6; maybe TRBD2 (5 bases). CDR1 and CDR2 from the germline V gene are MDHEN and SYDVKM. The CDR3 has 14 amino acids. V lost 3 bases and J lost 4, with 7 bases in between. The CDR3 protein is CASSFRGGANVLTF. DNA for the CDR3: TGTGCCAGCAGTTTCCGCGGGGGGGCCAACGTCCTGACTTTC.

V usage is TRBV14 and J usage is TRBJ2-3, with TRBD1 identical over 8 bases. Losses at the gene ends were 8 bases for V and 8 bases for J; bases not matched to a gene: 6. The CDR3 spans 12 residues. CDR1 and CDR2 (germline): SGHDN, FVKESK. CDR3: CASGQGAATQYF. The CDR3 bases are TGTGCCAGCGGTCAGGGGGCGGCTACGCAGTATTTT.

The rearrangement links TRBV6-6 to TRBJ1-4, with 7 bases lining up with TRBD1. CDR3 length: 16 residues. The V gene end was trimmed by 6 bases and the J gene end by 10 bases; junction bases not matched to a gene: 17. Germline-derived CDR1 and CDR2 are MNHNY and SVGAGI (reference sequence). CDR3 sequence reads: CASRHTDRARPGKLFF. CDR3 in DNA: TGTGCCAGCAGGCATACTGACAGGGCCCGACCGGGAAAACTGTTTTTT.

V gene TRBV2 combines with J gene TRBJ1-4; 7 nucleotides align to TRBD1. The CDR3 covers 14 residues. V lost 3 bases, J lost 7 bases, and 5 bases stayed unmatched. The germline V gene has CDR1 SNHLY and CDR2 FYNNEI. The DNA for the CDR3 is TGTGCCAGCAGTGATGACAGGGAAAGTGAAAAACTGTTTTTT. Protein: CASSDDRESEKLFF.

Here the CDR3 reads CASSQRGNGTGDSYEQYF. In DNA, the CDR3 is TGCGCCAGCAGTCAGAGGGGGAACGGGACAGGGGATTCCTACGAGCAGTACTTC. The chain links TRBV23-1 to TRBJ2-7; 10 bases line up with TRBD1. TRBV23-1 qualifies as an ORF whose function is uncertain. J lost 1 base, V lost 3 bases, and 12 bases had no gene match. This CDR3 is built from 18 residues.

V and J are TRBV7-2 and TRBJ2-5; D is undetermined. This CDR3 comprises 13 residues. Germline CDR1 is SGHTA and CDR2 is FQGNSA. The V end lost 1 base, the J end lost 5 bases, and 8 bases lay between the germline ends. The CDR3 region has the DNA TGTGCCAGCAGCTTAGATCCCCAGGAGACCCAGTACTTC. This sequence encodes CASSLDPQETQYF.

V and J are TRBV28 and TRBJ1-2; a weak D match, TRBD1 (5 bases). The CDR3 spans 18 residues. In germline, CDR1 is MDHEN, CDR2 SYDVKM. Trimming left V 7 bases short and J 8 bases short, with 32 bases between. The CDR3 sequence: CASTSPGGRFPLSEGYTF. CDR3 in DNA: TGTGCCAGCACCTCCCCGGGGGGACGGTTCCCCCTTTCGGAGGGCTACACCTTC.

This rearrangement joins TRBV6-1 to TRBJ1-1; 11 nucleotides align to TRBD1. Germline assignment: CDR1 MNHNS and CDR2 SASEGT. J gave up 4 bases and V 4 bases, and 8 bases lay outside the gene matches. The length of the CDR3 is 16 residues. The CDR3 region is CASSAGQGARSTEAFF. The CDR3 nucleotides read TGTGCCAGCAGTGCCGGACAGGGGGCGAGGAGCACTGAAGCTTTCTTT.

The chain links TRBV11-2 to TRBJ2-2; D uncertain. Per the germline V gene, CDR1 is SGHAT and CDR2 is FQNNGV. The CDR3 contains 12 residues. V lost 6 bases and J lost 3, with 5 bases in between. CDR3 nucleotide sequence: TGTGCCAGCAGTACTCACACCGGGGAGCTGTTTTTT. As protein: CASSTHTGELFF.

The chain joins TRBV6-1 to TRBJ1-2; D is perhaps TRBD1 (5 bases). The CDR3 has 15 amino acids. Germline CDR1 is MNHNS and CDR2 is SASEGT. V lost 0 bases and J 8 bases, leaving 16 bases between the germline ends. The CDR3 nucleotides read TGTGCCAGCAGTGAAGCAATTAGGGGAAGGAGAGGCTACACCTTC. Its protein is CASSEAIRGRRGYTF.

This clone was picked up one time. This rearrangement joins TRBV6-1 to TRBJ2-7, with D perhaps TRBD2 (5 bases). CDR3 length equals 16 residues. CDR1 MNHNS and CDR2 SASEGT come from the germline V gene. The V and J ends lost 2 bases and 5 bases respectively, with 19 bases between them. This chain's CDR3 is CASSELPGEIRDEQYF. The DNA for the CDR3 is TGTGCCAGCAGTGAACTCCCCGGGGAAATACGGGACGAGCAGTACTTC.

On this clone itself: Other nucleotide sequences in the sample specify the same CDR3. The V call is TRBV6-5, the J call TRBJ2-1, with D perhaps matching TRBD2 (5 bases). Germline assignment: CDR1 MNHEY and CDR2 SVGAGI. The CDR3 length is 12 residues. Trimming took off 4 bases at V and 7 bases at J, with 8 bases between the two ends. The CDR3 spells CASSSGVNEQFF. CDR3 nucleotides: TGTGCCAGCAGTTCCGGGGTAAATGAGCAGTTCTTC.

This clone is a singleton in its sample. DNA of the CDR3: TGTGCCAGCAGCGCAGCACTCGGGACTAGCGGGGCCATTTCAGGGGAGCAGTTCTTC. Amino acid sequence: CASSAALGTSGAISGEQFF. The rearrangement links TRBV9 to TRBJ2-1; 13 bases fit TRBD2. This CDR3 has 19 residues. Trimming cost V 3 bases and J 10 bases; bases outside gene matches: 19. Germline loops: CDR1 SGDLS, CDR2 YYNGEE.

This clone is a singleton in its sample. The CDR3 loop is CASSQGVAGAQNSETQYF. DNA for the CDR3: TGCGCCAGCAGCCAAGGGGTGGCGGGGGCTCAAAACTCAGAGACCCAGTACTTC. V and J are TRBV4-3 and TRBJ2-5; possible D gene TRBD2, 7 bases. The CDR3 is made up of 18 amino acids. Germline CDR1 LGHNA, CDR2 YSLEER. V lost 1 base, J lost 4 bases, and 22 bases lay in between.

The V and J genes are TRBV28 and TRBJ1-5; 7 bases match TRBD1. CDR3 length equals 21 residues. The junction had 25 bases not matched to a gene; V was cut back by 6 bases and J by 2 bases. Germline V lookup: CDR1 MDHEN, CDR2 SYDVKM. CDR3 amino acids: CASSQKITIRDRRFGNQPQHF. The CDR3 DNA is TGTGCCAGCAGCCAAAAAATCACGATCCGGGACAGACGCTTCGGCAATCAGCCCCAGCATTTT.

The chain employs TRBV7-2 and TRBJ2-2; TRBD1 agrees at 7 bases. Germline CDR1 reads SGHTA; CDR2 reads FQGNSA. The V segment lost 6 bases and the J segment 4 bases; nucleotides outside the gene matches: 5. CDR3 length equals 14 residues. The CDR3 nucleotides read TGTGCCAGCAGATCACAGGGGTCCACCGGGGAGCTGTTTTTT. Translation gives CASRSQGSTGELFF.

V gene TRBV19 combines with J gene TRBJ2-1; possible D gene TRBD2, 6 bases. The V end lost 3 bases, the J end lost 4 bases, and 19 bases lay between the germline ends. This CDR3 has 17 amino acids. The germline V gene has CDR1 LNHDA and CDR2 SQIVND (reference sequence). For the CDR3, the DNA is TGTGCCAGTAGTATCTATCAGACTAGAACTGTATACAATGAGCAGTTCTTC. Its translation: CASSIYQTRTVYNEQFF.

The rearrangement links TRBV6-2 or TRBV6-3 to TRBJ1-2; TRBD1 is a possible D gene (6 bases). This CDR3 has 15 residues. Trimming cost V 5 bases and J 4 bases, with 17 bases left between them. The germline gives CDR1 MNHEY, CDR2 SVGEGT. In DNA form, the CDR3 reads TGTGCCAGCAGTCCCAGGGGACGGTGGCTCTATGGCTACACCTTC. Protein product: CASSPRGRWLYGYTF.

The chain carries TRBV9 and TRBJ1-2; no reliable D call. Trimming cost V 0 bases and J 4 bases, with 10 bases left between them. The CDR3 has 14 amino acids. CDR1 and CDR2 (germline): SGDLS, YYNGEE. The CDR3 DNA follows: TGTGCCAGCAGCGTAGGCGGTTTCGGCTATGGCTACACCTTC. As protein: CASSVGGFGYGYTF.

For the CDR3, the DNA is TGTGCCAGCAGCCAAGTTTCACAGGGGACCCTTAGCAATCAGCCCCAGCATTTT. Its protein is CASSQVSQGTLSNQPQHF. J is TRBJ1-5 and V is TRBV14, with 7 nucleotides matching TRBD1. The V and J ends lost 1 base and 0 bases, in that order; junction bases with no gene match: 9. This CDR3 contains 18 residues. Germline CDR1 SGHDN, CDR2 FVKESK.

The genes are TRBV7-2 and TRBJ2-2; weak D call: TRBD1 (7 bases). The germline gives CDR1 SGHTA, CDR2 FQGNSA. This CDR3 is built from 16 residues. The V end was cut by 7 bases, the J end by 6 bases, with 21 bases between. The CDR3 nucleotides read TGTGCCAGCACCTCCGGAGGGACAGTGACTTCCGGGGAGCTGTTTTTT. This codes for CASTSGGTVTSGELFF.

The chain joins TRBV2 to TRBJ1-1, with 7 bases that match TRBD1. CDR1 SNHLY and CDR2 FYNNEI come from the germline V gene. The CDR3 sequence is 14 residues long. Trimming at V came to 6 bases and at J to 11 bases, leaving 15 bases not matched to a gene. DNA of the CDR3: TGTGCCAGCAGCTACGGGACAGAAAATTTAGGGGCTTTCTTT. This gives the protein CASSYGTENLGAFF.

The V and J genes are TRBV28 and TRBJ1-2; no firm D call. V was shortened by 3 bases and J by 5 bases, with 7 bases between the two germline ends. Germline CDR1 and CDR2: MDHEN and SYDVKM. This CDR3 region has 12 residues. The CDR3 DNA reads TGTGCCAGCAGTTTTTCGGGGTATGGCTACACCTTC. Residues: CASSFSGYGYTF.